This TCR beta chain came from a study of T cell responses to AZD1222 COVID-19 vaccine. About the research overall: Combined were second doses at about 4 or about 12 weeks. Whole-study findings and limits: Among the donors, most were white British and more were female, and clonal diversity was possibly underestimated. Targeting of unmutated variant regions was reportedly seen in nearly half of spike-specific TCRs.

Method: immunoSEQ multiplex PCR; TCRdb's copy keeps in-frame clones and lacks some. The table lists just under 55,000 clones, roughly 90% of them singletons. The CDR3 totals 16 residues. Trimming pared 4 bases from V and 5 bases from J, leaving 20 bases between. Germline loops: CDR1 MGHDK, CDR2 SYGVNS. About this clone itself: Antigen specificity is unknown.

The clonotype comes from an adult in good health. The specimen was peripheral blood, collected on day 0 of AZD1222 vaccination. The genes are TRBV25-1 and TRBJ1-1, with D perhaps matching TRBD1 (5 bases). The CDR3 DNA reads as TGTGCCAGCAGTGTGGGTAGGACATCGAGTACGACTGAAGCTTTCTTT. This encodes CASSVGRTSSTTEAFF.